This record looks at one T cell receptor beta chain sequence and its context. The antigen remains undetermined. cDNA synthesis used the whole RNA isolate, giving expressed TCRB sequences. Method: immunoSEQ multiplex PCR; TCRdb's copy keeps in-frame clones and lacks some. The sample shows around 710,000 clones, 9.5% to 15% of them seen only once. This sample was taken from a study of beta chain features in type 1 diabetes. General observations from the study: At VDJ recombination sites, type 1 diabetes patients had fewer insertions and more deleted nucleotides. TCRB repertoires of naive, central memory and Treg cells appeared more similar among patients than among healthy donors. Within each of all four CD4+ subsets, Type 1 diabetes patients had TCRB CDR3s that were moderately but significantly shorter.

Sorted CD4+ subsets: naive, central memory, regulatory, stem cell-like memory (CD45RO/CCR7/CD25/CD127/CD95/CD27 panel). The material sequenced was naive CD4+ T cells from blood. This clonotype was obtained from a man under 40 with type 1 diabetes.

CDR3 amino acids: CASSSGMAGSPLHF. CDR3 bases: TGTGCCAGCAGCTCCGGGATGGCGGGTTCACCCCTCCACTTT. V is TRBV7-9 and J is TRBJ1-6, with D unclear. The CDR3 sequence is 14 residues long. Germline values: CDR1 SEHNR, CDR2 FQNEAQ (reference sequence). V gave up 4 bases and J gave up 9 bases, with 13 bases separating them.